This TCR beta chain was sequenced in a study of blood T cell repertoires in COVID-19. Study background: T cells, B-cell-depleted T cells, or PBMCs provided the cDNA or gDNA that served as material.

TCRdb keeps only in-frame clones here, not all; method: immunoSEQ multiplex PCR. The table lists 86,000 or so clones, 75% to 95% of them singletons. Trimming removed 3 bases at V and 4 bases at J, with 10 bases between. Looked up from germline, CDR1 is SGHDT and CDR2 is YYEEEE. This CDR3 comprises 13 residues. The rearrangement links TRBV5-6 to TRBJ1-2, with D possibly being TRBD1 (6 bases). The specimen was peripheral blood. The sequence came from a woman in her fifties or sixties in a cohort sampled during active COVID-19. The chain's CDR3 is CASSSQGLYGYTF. The CDR3 nucleotides read TGTGCCAGCAGCTCCCAGGGGCTCTATGGCTACACCTTC.